These T cell receptor beta chains were read from a single sample in a study of T cells in Graves' hyperthyroidism and ophthalmopathy. TCRdb independently ran MiXCR on the multiplex PCR reads; one entry per CDR3 protein. The data contain 350,000 or so distinct CDR3 sequences, about a sixth of them singletons. Sequences were obtained from blood. The receptors here all came from a woman aged 40 to 50 with Graves' ophthalmopathy. Both conserved end residues are trimmed from each CDR3. A D gene is named only where the DNA matches it firmly.

j_gene: TRBJ2-5; v_gene: TRBV7-2; d_gene: TRBD1; CDR3aa: ASSFKGQSETQY
j_gene: TRBJ1-1; v_gene: TRBV29-1; d_gene: -; CDR3aa: SVEERRSSTEAF
j_gene: TRBJ2-7; v_gene: TRBV6-4; d_gene: -; CDR3aa: ASRISSDAPHRMEQY
j_gene: TRBJ2-7; v_gene: TRBV29-1; d_gene: TRBD2; CDR3aa: SVAGLAGDEQY
j_gene: TRBJ2-6; v_gene: TRBV11-1; d_gene: -; CDR3aa: ARSRRISSGANVLT
j_gene: TRBJ2-7; v_gene: TRBV25-1; d_gene: TRBD2; CDR3aa: ASSESGRAGEQY
j_gene: TRBJ1-1; v_gene: TRBV19; d_gene: -; CDR3aa: ASSSRGEAF
j_gene: TRBJ2-4; v_gene: TRBV6-2/TRBV6-3; d_gene: -; CDR3aa: ASTPGVVVTKNIQY
j_gene: TRBJ1-3; v_gene: TRBV28; d_gene: TRBD1; CDR3aa: ASNRETGAPWSSGNTIY
j_gene: TRBJ1-2; v_gene: TRBV28; d_gene: -; CDR3aa: ASSLGETSYGYT
j_gene: TRBJ2-5; v_gene: TRBV6-5; d_gene: TRBD2; CDR3aa: ASSSGVASGGQETQY
j_gene: TRBJ2-7; v_gene: TRBV5-1; d_gene: TRBD2; CDR3aa: ASSLSGGEQY
j_gene: TRBJ2-7; v_gene: TRBV30; d_gene: -; CDR3aa: AWVRGYEQY
j_gene: TRBJ2-5; v_gene: TRBV6-1; d_gene: -; CDR3aa: ASSLDQETQY
j_gene: TRBJ2-5; v_gene: TRBV20-1; d_gene: TRBD2; CDR3aa: SVRREAWETQY
j_gene: TRBJ1-5; v_gene: TRBV7-8; d_gene: -; CDR3aa: ASSLSRGLNQPQH
j_gene: TRBJ1-2; v_gene: TRBV25-1; d_gene: TRBD1; CDR3aa: ASSEALGTGDRYGYT
j_gene: TRBJ2-7; v_gene: TRBV11-1; d_gene: TRBD1; CDR3aa: ASSDPTGGGDEQY
j_gene: TRBJ2-7; v_gene: TRBV28; d_gene: -; CDR3aa: ASSLNIPYEQY
j_gene: TRBJ1-1; v_gene: TRBV7-2; d_gene: -; CDR3aa: ASSLRGINKV
j_gene: TRBJ1-2; v_gene: TRBV6-1; d_gene: TRBD1; CDR3aa: ASRDRGGGYGYT
j_gene: TRBJ1-3; v_gene: TRBV9; d_gene: -; CDR3aa: ASSVGREGNTIY
j_gene: TRBJ2-2; v_gene: TRBV6-2/TRBV6-3; d_gene: -; CDR3aa: ASRDRNTGELF
j_gene: TRBJ1-3; v_gene: TRBV6-1; d_gene: -; CDR3aa: ASRISNTIY
j_gene: TRBJ1-1; v_gene: TRBV12-3/TRBV12-4; d_gene: TRBD1; CDR3aa: ASSFSIGQGAIEAF
j_gene: TRBJ1-1; v_gene: TRBV19; d_gene: TRBD1; CDR3aa: ASSPGQGRPEAF
j_gene: TRBJ1-1; v_gene: TRBV5-1; d_gene: TRBD1; CDR3aa: ASSLATGGWGEAF